The clone carrying this T cell receptor (beta chain) was recorded only once. Sequencing was performed with immunoSEQ multiplex PCR; in TCRdb, only in-frame clones are kept and a portion is missing. The sample shows millions of clones, over 85% of them seen only once. The germline gives CDR1 KGHSH, CDR2 LQKENI. The CDR3 sequence is 14 residues long. V was pared by 0 bases and J by 6 bases, with 12 bases between. The data stem from a study of shared clonotypes between healthy human individuals. This TCR was recovered from a man between 18 and 35 years old in good health. The chain has TRBV18 and TRBJ2-7; possible D gene TRBD1, 7 bases. The sample consisted of naive CD4+ T cells sorted from blood. As for subset: CD45RA+ positively selected. The CDR3 DNA reads TGTGCCAGCTCACCACCGGCAGGGGGGCCCGAGCAGTACTTC. Protein sequence: CASSPPAGGPEQYF.